The clone carrying this T cell receptor delta chain was counted many times. Its antigen is as yet unknown. TCRdb shows a much larger clone's protein in place of this DNA's translation, and the two differ at residue 6, likely through a read error; the protein shown is translated from the DNA. The record originates from a study of γδ T cells in repeated Plasmodium falciparum infection. Looking at the study overall: Four controlled malaria infections with P. falciparum NF54 spanned roughly 590 days.

The CDR3 has 17 residues. V lost 6 bases and J lost 3, with 23 bases in between. Looked up from germline, CDR1 is TSWWSYY and CDR2 is QGS. Gammadelta T cells were flow-sorted from PBMC into Vgamma9/Vdelta2+ and Vdelta2-negative populations for bulk analysis. Overall study findings and caveats: The Malian cohort came from a small rural village of predominantly one ethnic group. Many TCRgamma sequences overlapped between individuals in stable Vgamma9/Vdelta2+ repertoires. In Vdelta2-negative, largely Vdelta1+, gammadelta repertoires, repeated controlled infections appeared to drive clonal selection waves.

With CATT, TCRdb re-called clones from the multiplex PCR reads. The repertoire holds around 50,000 delta-chain clones, with about 2% as singletons. This chain joins TRDV1 and TRDJ1; weak D call: TRDD3 (5 bases). Germline matching of the DNA provided the J gene here, since TCRdb leaves it blank. Sequencing was done on a sample of gamma-delta T cells from blood. The receptor's source is a pool of human donors (malaria-infected and uninfected, not separated). CDR3 residues: CALGTGGSLRFADKLIF. CDR3 sequence (DNA): TGTGCTCTTGGAACAGGGGGTTCCCTGAGATTCGCCGATAAACTCATCTTT.